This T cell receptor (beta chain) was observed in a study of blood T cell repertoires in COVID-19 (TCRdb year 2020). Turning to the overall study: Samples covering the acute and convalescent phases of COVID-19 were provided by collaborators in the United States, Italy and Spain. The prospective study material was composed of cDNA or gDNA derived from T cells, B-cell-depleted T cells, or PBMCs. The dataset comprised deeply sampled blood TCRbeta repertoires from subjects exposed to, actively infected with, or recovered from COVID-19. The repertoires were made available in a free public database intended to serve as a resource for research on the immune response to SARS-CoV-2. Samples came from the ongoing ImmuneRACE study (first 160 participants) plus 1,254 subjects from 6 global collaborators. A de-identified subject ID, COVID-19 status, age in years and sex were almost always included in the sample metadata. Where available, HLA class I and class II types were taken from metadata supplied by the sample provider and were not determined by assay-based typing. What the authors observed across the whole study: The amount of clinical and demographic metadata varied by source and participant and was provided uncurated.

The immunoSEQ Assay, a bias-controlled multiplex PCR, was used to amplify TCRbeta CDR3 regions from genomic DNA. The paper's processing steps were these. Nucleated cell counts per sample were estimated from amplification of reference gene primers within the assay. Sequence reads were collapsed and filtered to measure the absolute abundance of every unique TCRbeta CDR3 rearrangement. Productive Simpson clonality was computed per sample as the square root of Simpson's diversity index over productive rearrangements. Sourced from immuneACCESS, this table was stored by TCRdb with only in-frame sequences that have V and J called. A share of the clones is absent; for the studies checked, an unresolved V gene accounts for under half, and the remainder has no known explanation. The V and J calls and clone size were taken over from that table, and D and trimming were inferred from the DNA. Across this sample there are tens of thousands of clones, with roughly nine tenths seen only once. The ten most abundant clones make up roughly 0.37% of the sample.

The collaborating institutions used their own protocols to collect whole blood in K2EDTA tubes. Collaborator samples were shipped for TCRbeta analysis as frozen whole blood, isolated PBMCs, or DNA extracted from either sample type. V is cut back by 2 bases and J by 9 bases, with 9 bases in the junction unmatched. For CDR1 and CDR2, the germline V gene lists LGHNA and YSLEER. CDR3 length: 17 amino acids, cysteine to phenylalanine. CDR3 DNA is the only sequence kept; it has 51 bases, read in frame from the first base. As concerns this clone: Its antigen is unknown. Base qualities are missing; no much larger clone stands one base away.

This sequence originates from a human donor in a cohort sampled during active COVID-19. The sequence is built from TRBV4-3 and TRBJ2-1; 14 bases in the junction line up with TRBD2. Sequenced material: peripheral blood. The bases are TGCGCCAGCAGCCAAAGGACTAGCGGGGGGACCTCTGGTGAGCAGTTCTTC. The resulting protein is CASSQRTSGGTSGEQFF.